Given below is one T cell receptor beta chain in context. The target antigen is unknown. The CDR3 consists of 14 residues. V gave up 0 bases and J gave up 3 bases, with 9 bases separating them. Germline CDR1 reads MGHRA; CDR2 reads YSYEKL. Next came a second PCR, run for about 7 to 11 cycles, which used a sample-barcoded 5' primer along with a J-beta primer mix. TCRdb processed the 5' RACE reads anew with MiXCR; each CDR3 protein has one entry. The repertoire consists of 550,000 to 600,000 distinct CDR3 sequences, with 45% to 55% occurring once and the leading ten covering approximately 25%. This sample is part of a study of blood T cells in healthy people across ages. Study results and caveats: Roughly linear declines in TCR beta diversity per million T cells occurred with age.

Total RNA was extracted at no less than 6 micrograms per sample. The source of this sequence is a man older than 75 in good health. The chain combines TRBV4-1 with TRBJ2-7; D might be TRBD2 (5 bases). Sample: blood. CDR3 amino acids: CASSQERADYEQYF. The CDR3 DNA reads TGCGCCAGCAGCCAAGAGCGGGCCGACTACGAGCAGTACTTC.